This is a list of T cell receptor beta chains from one sample in a study of identical twins. MiXCR, applied by TCRdb to the 5' RACE reads, yields one record per CDR3 protein. The sample records some 730,000 distinct CDR3 sequences, 15% to 20% being singletons. These data are also associated with another study on T cells expressing NK-cell markers.

The source material was PBMCs. Every receptor here comes from a woman aged 18-29 years in good health. Both conserved end residues are part of each CDR3. Only some rows state a clone size, as once, few, many or a class for expanded clones.

CDR3 protein: CASSGTGVKFYEQYF
V gene: TRBV10-2
clone size: .

CDR3 protein: CASTAGGATYNEQFF
V gene: TRBV12-3/TRBV12-4
clone size: .

CDR3 protein: CASSVAPNTEAFF
V gene: TRBV9
clone size: .

CDR3 protein: CSAGRDALANYGYTF
V gene: TRBV29-1
clone size: .

CDR3 protein: CASSSLLGGVDNEQFF
V gene: TRBV5-1
clone size: many

CDR3 protein: CASSRTGEDEKLFF
V gene: TRBV9
clone size: few

CDR3 protein: CASSLAEGGQETQYF
V gene: TRBV5-1
clone size: few

CDR3 protein: CASRSLTSGRTDTQYF
V gene: TRBV6-1
clone size: .

CDR3 protein: CASSRSGGTNTGELFF
V gene: TRBV7-8
clone size: .

CDR3 protein: CASSYPSAKDTQYF
V gene: TRBV5-1
clone size: .

CDR3 protein: CASSDGNRGNEKLFF
V gene: TRBV9
clone size: few

CDR3 protein: CAISAQNEQFF
V gene: TRBV10-3
clone size: many

CDR3 protein: CASSPSGTSGGQETQYF
V gene: TRBV12-3/TRBV12-4
clone size: .

CDR3 protein: CASSPLLAGATGEQFF
V gene: TRBV7-9
clone size: .

CDR3 protein: CAWSQINTYQPQHF
V gene: TRBV30
clone size: few

CDR3 protein: CASSRGFGNTIYF
V gene: TRBV12-3/TRBV12-4
clone size: few

CDR3 protein: CASSQEGSLSTDTQYF
V gene: TRBV4-3
clone size: few